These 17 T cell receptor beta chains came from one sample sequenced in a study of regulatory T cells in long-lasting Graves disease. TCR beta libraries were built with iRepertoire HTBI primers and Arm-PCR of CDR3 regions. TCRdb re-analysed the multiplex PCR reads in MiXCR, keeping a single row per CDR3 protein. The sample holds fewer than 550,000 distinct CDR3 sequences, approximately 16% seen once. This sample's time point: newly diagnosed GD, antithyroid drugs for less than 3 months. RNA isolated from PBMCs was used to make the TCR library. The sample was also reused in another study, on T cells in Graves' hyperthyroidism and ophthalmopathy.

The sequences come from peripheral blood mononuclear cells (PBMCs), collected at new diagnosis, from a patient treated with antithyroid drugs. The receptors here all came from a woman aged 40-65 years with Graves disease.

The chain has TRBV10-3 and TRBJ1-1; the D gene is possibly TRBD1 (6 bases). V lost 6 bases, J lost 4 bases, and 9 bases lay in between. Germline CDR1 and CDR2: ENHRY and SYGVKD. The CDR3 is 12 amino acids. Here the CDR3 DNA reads TGTGCCATCAGGGGGGCGGGCACTGAAGCTTTCTTT. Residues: CAIRGAGTEAFF.

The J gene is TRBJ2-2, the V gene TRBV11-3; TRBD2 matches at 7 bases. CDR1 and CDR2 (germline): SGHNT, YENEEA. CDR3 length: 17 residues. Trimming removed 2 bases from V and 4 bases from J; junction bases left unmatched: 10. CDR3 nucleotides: TGTGCCAGCAGCTTATTAGGCCGGGGGGACTTCACCGGGGAGCTGTTTTTT. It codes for CASSLLGRGDFTGELFF.

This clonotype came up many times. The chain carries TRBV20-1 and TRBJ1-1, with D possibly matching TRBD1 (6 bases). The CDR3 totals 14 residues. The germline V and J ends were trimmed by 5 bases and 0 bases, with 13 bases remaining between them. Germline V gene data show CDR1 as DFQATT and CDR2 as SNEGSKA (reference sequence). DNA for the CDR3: TGCAGTGCTGTGGACAGTTCAATGAACACTGAAGCTTTCTTT. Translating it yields CSAVDSSMNTEAFF.

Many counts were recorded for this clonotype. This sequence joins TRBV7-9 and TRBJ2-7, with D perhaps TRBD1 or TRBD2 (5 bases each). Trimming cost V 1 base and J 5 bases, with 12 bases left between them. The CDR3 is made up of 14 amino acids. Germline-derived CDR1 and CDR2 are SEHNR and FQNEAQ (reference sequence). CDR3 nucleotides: TGTGCCAGCAGCTTAGAGTTAGGGACCCACGAGCAGTACTTC. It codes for CASSLELGTHEQYF.

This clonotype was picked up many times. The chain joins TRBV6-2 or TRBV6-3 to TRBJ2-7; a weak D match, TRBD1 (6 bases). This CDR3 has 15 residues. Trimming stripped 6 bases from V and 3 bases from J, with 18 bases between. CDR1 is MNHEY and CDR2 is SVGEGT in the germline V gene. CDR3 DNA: TGTGCCAGCAGCATTACAGGGAACGAATACTACGAGCAGTACTTC. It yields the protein CASSITGNEYYEQYF.

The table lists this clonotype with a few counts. The CDR3 bases are TGTGCCAGCTCAAAGGACAGGGGTTTCGAGCAGTACTTC. This gives the protein CASSKDRGFEQYF. The V call is TRBV6-4, the J call TRBJ2-7, with 9 bases fitting TRBD1. CDR1 and CDR2 (germline): MRHNA, SNTAGT. V gave up 8 bases and J gave up 6 bases; unmatched junction bases: 8. CDR3 length: 13 amino acids.

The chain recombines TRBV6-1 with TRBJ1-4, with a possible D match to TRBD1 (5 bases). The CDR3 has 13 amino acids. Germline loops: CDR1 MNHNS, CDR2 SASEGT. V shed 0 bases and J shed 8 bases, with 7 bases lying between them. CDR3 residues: CASSEARQEKLFF. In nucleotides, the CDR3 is TGTGCCAGCAGTGAAGCGCGACAGGAAAAACTGTTTTTT.

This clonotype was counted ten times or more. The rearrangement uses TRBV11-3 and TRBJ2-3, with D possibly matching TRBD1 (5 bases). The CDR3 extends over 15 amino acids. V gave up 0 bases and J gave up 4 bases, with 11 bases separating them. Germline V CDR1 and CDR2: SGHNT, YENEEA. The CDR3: CASSLDTKTADTQYF. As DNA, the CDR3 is TGTGCCAGCAGCTTAGATACCAAGACAGCAGATACGCAGTATTTT. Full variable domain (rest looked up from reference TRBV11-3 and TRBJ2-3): EAGVVQSPRYKIIEKKQPVAFWCNPISGHNTLYWYLQNLGQGPELLIRYENEEAVDDSQLPKDRFSAERLKGVDSTLKIQPAELGDSAVYLCASSLDTKTADTQYFGPGTRLTVL.

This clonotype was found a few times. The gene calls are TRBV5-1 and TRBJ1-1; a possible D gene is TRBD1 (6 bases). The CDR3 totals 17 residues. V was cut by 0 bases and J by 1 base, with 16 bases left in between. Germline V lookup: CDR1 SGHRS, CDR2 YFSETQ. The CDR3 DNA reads TGCGCCAGCAGCTTGGAGGGCAGGGGCGCATGGAACACTGAAGCTTTCTTT. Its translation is CASSLEGRGAWNTEAFF.

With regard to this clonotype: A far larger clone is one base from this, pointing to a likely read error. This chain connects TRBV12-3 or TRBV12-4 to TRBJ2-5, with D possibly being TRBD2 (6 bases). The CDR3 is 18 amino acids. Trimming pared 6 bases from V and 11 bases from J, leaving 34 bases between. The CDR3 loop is CASSSPSRPLPPSREQYF. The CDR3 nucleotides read TGTGCCAGCAGCTCCCCTAGCAGACCATTACCCCCCTCTCGGGAGCAGTACTTC.

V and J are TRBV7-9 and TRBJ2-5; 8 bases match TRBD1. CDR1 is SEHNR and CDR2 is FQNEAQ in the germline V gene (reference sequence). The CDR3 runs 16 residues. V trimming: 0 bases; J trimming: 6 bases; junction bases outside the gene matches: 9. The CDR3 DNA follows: TGTGCCAGCAGCTTAGCAGGGACAGGACATAGCCAGACCCAGTACTTC. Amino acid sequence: CASSLAGTGHSQTQYF.

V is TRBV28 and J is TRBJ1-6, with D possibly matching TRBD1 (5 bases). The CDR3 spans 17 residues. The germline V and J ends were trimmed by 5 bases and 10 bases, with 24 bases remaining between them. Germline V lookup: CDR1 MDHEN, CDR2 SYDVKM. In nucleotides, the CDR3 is TGTGCCAGCAGTCTAAGACGGGGGGGGAACGTAGGGTCACCCCTCCACTTT. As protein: CASSLRRGGNVGSPLHF.

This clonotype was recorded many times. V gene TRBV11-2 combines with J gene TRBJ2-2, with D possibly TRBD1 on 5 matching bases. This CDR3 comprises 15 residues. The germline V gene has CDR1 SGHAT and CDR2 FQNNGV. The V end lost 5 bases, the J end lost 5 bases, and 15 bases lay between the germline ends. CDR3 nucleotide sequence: TGTGCCAGCAGCCCCAAGCGTGGGGCAACCGGGGAGCTGTTTTTT. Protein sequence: CASSPKRGATGELFF. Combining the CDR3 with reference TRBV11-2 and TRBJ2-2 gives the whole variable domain EAGVAQSPRYKIIEKRQSVAFWCNPISGHATLYWYQQILGQGPKLLIQFQNNGVVDDSQLPKDRFSAERLKGVDSTLKIQPAKLEDSAVYLCASSPKRGATGELFFGEGSRLTVL.

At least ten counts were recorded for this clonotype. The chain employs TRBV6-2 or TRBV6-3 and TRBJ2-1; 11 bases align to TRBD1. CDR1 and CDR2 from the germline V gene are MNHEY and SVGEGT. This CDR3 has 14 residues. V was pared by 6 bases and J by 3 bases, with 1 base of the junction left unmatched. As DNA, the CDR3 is TGTGCCAGCAGGGGACAGGGGGACTACAATGAGCAGTTCTTC. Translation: CASRGQGDYNEQFF.

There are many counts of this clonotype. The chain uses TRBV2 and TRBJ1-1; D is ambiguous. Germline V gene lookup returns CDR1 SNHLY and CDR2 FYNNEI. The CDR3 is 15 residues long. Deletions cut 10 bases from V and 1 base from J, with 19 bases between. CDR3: CAITSGKYSNTEAFF. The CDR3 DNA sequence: TGTGCCATTACGTCGGGCAAATATTCGAACACTGAAGCTTTCTTT.

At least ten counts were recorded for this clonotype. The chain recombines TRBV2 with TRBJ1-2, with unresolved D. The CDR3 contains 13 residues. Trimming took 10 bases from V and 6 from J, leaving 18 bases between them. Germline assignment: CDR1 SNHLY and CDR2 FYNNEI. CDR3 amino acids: CAIPGRVGHGYTF. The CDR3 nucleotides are TGTGCCATCCCGGGGAGGGTCGGGCATGGCTACACCTTC. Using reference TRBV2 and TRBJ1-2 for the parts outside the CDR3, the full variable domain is EPEVTQTPSHQVTQMGQEVILRCVPISNHLYFYWYRQILGQKVEFLVSFYNNEISEKSEIFDDQFSVERPDGSNFTLKIRSTKLEDSAMYFCAIPGRVGHGYTFGSGTRLTVV.

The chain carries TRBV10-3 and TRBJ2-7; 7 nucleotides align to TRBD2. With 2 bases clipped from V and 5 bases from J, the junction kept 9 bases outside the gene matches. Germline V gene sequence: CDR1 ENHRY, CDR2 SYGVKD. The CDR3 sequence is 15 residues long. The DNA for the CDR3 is TGTGCCATCAGTGAGGGCACGGAGGGAGGGGACGAGCAGTACTTC. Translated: CAISEGTEGGDEQYF.